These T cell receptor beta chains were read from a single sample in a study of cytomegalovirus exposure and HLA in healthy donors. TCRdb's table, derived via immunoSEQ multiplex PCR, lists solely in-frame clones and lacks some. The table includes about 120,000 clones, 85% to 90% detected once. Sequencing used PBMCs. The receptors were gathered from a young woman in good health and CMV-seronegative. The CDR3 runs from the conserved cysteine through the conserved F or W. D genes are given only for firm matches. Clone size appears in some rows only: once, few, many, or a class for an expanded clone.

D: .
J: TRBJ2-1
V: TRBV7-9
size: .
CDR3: CASSLPYAELPSNEQFF
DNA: TGTGCCAGCAGCTTGCCGTATGCGGAGCTACCGTCCAATGAGCAGTTCTTC

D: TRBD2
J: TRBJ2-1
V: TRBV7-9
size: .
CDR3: CASSLARGGPNEQFF
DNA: TGTGCCAGCAGCTTAGCTCGGGGGGGCCCCAATGAGCAGTTCTTC

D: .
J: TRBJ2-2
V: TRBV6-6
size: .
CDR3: CASSYLAREELGELFF
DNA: TGTGCCAGCAGTTACCTAGCTAGGGAAGAGCTTGGGGAGCTGTTTTTT

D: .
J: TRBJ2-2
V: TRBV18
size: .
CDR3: CASSPPRGETTGELFF
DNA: TGTGCCAGCTCACCACCTCGGGGTGAGACCACCGGGGAGCTGTTTTTT

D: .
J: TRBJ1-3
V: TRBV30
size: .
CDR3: CAWSSGGGTIYF
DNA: TGTGCCTGGAGTTCGGGCGGGGGTACCATATATTTT

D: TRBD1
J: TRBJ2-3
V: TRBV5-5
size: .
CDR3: CASSPRGTGITEAYTDTQYF
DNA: TGTGCCAGCAGCCCAAGGGGGACAGGGATAACCGAAGCTTACACAGATACGCAGTATTTT

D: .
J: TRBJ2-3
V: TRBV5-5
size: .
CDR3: CASSLGSGVTDTQYF
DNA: TGTGCCAGCAGCTTGGGTTCGGGGGTCACAGATACGCAGTATTTT

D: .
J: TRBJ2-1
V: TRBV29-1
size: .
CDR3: CSATGRDESNEQFF
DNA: TGCAGCGCAACCGGCAGGGATGAATCCAATGAGCAGTTCTTC

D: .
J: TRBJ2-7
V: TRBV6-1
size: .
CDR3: CASSELPNSYEQYF
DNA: TGTGCCAGCAGTGAACTTCCTAACTCCTACGAGCAGTACTTC

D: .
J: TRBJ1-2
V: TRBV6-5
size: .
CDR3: CATMLRGGVDYGYTF
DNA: TGTGCCACGATGCTAAGGGGCGGCGTGGACTATGGCTACACCTTC

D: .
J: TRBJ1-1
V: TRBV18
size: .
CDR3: CASSEERAEAFF
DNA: TGTGCCAGCTCAGAGGAACGCGCTGAAGCTTTCTTT

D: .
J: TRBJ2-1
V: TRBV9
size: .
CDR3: CASSVVGQNNEQFF
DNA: TGTGCCAGCAGCGTAGTTGGGCAGAACAATGAGCAGTTCTTC

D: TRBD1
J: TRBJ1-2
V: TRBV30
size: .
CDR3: CAGKGQGASYGYTF
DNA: TGTGCCGGGAAGGGGCAGGGGGCCAGCTATGGCTACACCTTC

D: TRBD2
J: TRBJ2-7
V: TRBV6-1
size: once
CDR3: CASSESGTGSYEQYF
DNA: TGTGCCAGCAGTGAAAGCGGGACTGGCTCCTACGAGCAGTACTTC

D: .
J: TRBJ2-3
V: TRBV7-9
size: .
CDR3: CASRGPMTDDTQYF
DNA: TGTGCCAGCAGGGGGCCCATGACCGATGATACGCAGTATTTT

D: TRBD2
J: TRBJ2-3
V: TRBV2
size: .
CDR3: CASRGAGGPIRDTQYF
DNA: TGTGCCAGCAGAGGCGCGGGGGGGCCTATACGTGATACGCAGTATTTT

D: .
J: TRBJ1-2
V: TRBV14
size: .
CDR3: CASSQVGHPLRYGYTF
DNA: TGTGCCAGCAGCCAAGTGGGACACCCCCTGAGGTATGGCTACACCTTC

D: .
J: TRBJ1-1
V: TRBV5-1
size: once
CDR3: CASSLTPQGPNTEAFF
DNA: TGCGCCAGCAGCCTTACGCCACAGGGTCCGAACACTGAAGCTTTCTTT

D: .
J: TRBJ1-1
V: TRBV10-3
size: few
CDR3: CAIRRGGMNTEAFF
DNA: TGTGCCATCAGGCGTGGGGGCATGAACACTGAAGCTTTCTTT

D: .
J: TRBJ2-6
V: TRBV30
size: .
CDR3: CAAGVQGLSGANVLTF
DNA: TGTGCCGCGGGCGTACAGGGTCTCTCTGGGGCCAACGTCCTGACTTTC

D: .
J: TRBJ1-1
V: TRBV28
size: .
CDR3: CASSRGRVSSTWAFF
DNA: TGTGCCAGCAGTCGAGGGAGAGTCTCCTCCACATGGGCTTTCTTT

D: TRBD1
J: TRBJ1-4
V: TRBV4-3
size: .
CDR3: CASSHITGGGNEKLFF
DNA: TGCGCCAGCAGCCATATCACAGGGGGAGGTAATGAAAAACTGTTTTTT

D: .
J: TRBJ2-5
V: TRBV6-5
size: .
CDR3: CASSLWGEEETQYF
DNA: TGTGCCAGCAGTTTATGGGGGGAGGAGGAGACCCAGTACTTC

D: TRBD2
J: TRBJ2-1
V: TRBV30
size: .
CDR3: CAWTAGVGGWDTYNEQFF
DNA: TGTGCCTGGACGGCGGGAGTGGGTGGATGGGATACTTACAATGAGCAGTTCTTC

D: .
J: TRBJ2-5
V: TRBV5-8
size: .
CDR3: CASTDIKTQYF
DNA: TGTGCCAGCACTGACATCAAGACCCAGTACTTC

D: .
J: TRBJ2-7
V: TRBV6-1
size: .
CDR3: CASSEIGRAAYEQYF
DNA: TGTGCCAGCAGTGAAATTGGCAGGGCGGCCTACGAGCAGTACTTC

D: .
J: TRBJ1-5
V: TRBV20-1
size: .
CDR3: CSAAGNQPQHF
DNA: TGCAGTGCGGCAGGCAATCAGCCCCAGCATTTT

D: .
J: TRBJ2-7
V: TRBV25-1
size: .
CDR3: CASSVGISTGRGYEQYF
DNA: TGTGCCAGCAGTGTAGGAATATCGACAGGAAGAGGGTACGAGCAGTACTTC

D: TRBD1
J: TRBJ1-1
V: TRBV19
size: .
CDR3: CASSIGQGSEAFF
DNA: TGTGCCAGTAGTATAGGACAGGGCAGTGAAGCTTTCTTT

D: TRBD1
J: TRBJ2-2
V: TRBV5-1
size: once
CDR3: CASSPGQGNTGELFF
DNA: TGCGCCAGCAGCCCCGGACAGGGGAACACCGGGGAGCTGTTTTTT

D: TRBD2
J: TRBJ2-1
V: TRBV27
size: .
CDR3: CASSLSLAGFGEQFF
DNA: TGTGCCAGCAGTTTATCCCTAGCGGGGTTCGGGGAGCAGTTCTTC

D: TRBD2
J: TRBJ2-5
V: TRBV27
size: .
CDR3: CASSPASGRETQYF
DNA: TGTGCCAGCAGTCCCGCGTCCGGGAGGGAGACCCAGTACTTC

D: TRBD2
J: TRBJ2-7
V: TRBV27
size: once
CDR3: CASSQIAGGGEQYF
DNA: TGTGCCAGCAGTCAAATAGCGGGAGGGGGCGAGCAGTACTTC

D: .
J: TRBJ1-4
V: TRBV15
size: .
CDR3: CATSRSREVNEKLFF
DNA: TGTGCCACCAGCAGATCCCGCGAGGTTAATGAAAAACTGTTTTTT

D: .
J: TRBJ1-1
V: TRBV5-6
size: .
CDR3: CASSLGGEAFF
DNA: TGTGCCAGCAGCTTAGGGGGTGAAGCTTTCTTT

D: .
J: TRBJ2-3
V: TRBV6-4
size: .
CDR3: CASSFRDTDTQYF
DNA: TGTGCCAGCAGCTTCAGGGACACAGATACGCAGTATTTT

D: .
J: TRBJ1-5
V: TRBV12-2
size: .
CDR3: CASRLAGGDRGLRWQPQHF
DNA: TGTGCAAGTCGCTTAGCGGGCGGGGACAGGGGTTTAAGATGGCAGCCCCAGCATTTT

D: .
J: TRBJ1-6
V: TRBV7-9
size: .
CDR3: CASSPPRDLGNSPLHF
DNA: TGTGCCAGCAGCCCTCCCAGGGATTTGGGTAATTCACCCCTCCACTTT

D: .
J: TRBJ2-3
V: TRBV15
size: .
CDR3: CATRSPGTDTQYF
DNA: TGTGCCACCAGGTCCCCGGGCACAGATACGCAGTATTTT

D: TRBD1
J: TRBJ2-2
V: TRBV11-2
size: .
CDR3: CASSTRTGANTGELFF
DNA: TGTGCCAGCAGCACGCGGACAGGGGCGAACACCGGGGAGCTGTTTTTT

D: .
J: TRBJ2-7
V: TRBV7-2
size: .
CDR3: CASSSLATGVSSYEQYF
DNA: TGTGCCAGCAGCTCGCTCGCTACGGGGGTAAGCTCCTACGAGCAGTACTTC

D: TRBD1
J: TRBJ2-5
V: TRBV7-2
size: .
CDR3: CASSPSPDRGWTQYF
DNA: TGTGCCAGCAGCCCTAGCCCCGACAGGGGTTGGACCCAGTACTTC

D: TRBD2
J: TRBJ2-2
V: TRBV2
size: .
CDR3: CASSLGGEITGELFF
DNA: TGTGCCAGCAGCCTGGGAGGGGAAATCACCGGGGAGCTGTTTTTT

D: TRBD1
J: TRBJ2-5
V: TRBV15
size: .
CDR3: CATSRAGTAQETQYF
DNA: TGTGCCACCAGCAGAGCCGGGACAGCACAAGAGACCCAGTACTTC

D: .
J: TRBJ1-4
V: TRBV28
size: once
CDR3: CASRGALLVGEKLFF
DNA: TGTGCCAGCAGGGGGGCCCTGCTGGTTGGCGAAAAACTGTTTTTT

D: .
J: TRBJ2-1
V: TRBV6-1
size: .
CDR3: CASLGLPPTKEQFF
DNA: TGTGCCAGCCTAGGATTACCCCCGACGAAGGAGCAGTTCTTC

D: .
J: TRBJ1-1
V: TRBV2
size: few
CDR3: CASGLVGAFF
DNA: TGTGCCAGCGGCCTAGTTGGGGCTTTCTTT

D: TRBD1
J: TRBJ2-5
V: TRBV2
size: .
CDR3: CASNEDRGLQETQYF
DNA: TGTGCCAGCAATGAGGACAGGGGGCTTCAAGAGACCCAGTACTTC

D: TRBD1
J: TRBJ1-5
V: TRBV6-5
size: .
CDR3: CASRIGQGGNQPQHF
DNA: TGTGCCAGCAGGATAGGACAGGGTGGCAATCAGCCCCAGCATTTT

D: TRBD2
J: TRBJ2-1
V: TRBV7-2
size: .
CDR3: CASSYEEREIRDEQFF
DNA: TGTGCCAGCAGCTACGAAGAGCGGGAGATAAGGGATGAGCAGTTCTTC

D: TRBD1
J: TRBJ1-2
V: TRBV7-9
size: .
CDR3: CASSPPRDRGFYGYTF
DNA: TGTGCCAGCAGCCCCCCCCGGGACAGGGGCTTCTATGGCTACACCTTC

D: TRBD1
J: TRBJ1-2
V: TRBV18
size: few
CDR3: CASSPLDREDYGYTF
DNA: TGTGCCAGCTCACCACTGGACAGGGAGGACTATGGCTACACCTTC

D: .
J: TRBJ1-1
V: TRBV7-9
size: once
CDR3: CASSPTIQNTEAFF
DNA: TGTGCCAGCAGCCCGACTATACAGAACACTGAAGCTTTCTTT

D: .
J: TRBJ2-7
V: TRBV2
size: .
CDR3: CASSWDSSLDEQYF
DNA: TGTGCCAGCAGCTGGGACTCATCTTTAGACGAGCAGTACTTC

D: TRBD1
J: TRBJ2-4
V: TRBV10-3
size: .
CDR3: CAIMGTGENIQYF
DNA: TGTGCCATCATGGGAACAGGGGAGAACATTCAGTACTTC